This entry describes one TCR beta chain. There is no known antigen for this receptor. One end of the junction does not line up with germline, which may come from a read error. Patients with autoimmune disease history or receiving systemic immunosuppression were excluded from the trial. Peripheral blood for TCR sequencing was collected from all dose cohorts at baseline, on cycle 4 day 1, and on cycle 7 day 1. Samples came from an open-label, multicenter, first-in-human phase I dose-escalation trial of ivuxolimab. The trial enrolled adults with locally advanced or metastatic head and neck squamous cell, hepatocellular, melanoma or renal cell carcinoma. Before TCR sequencing, CD4+ and CD8+ T cells were separately sorted from peripheral blood. These data originate in a study of OX40 agonist ivuxolimab in advanced cancers. General notes on the study: Ivuxolimab was an agonistic, fully human IgG2 monoclonal antibody directed against OX40 (CD134), a costimulatory receptor. The dose-escalation cohort was over 70% male with a mean age of about 58 years, ranging from roughly 20 to 80. Of the roughly 52 dose-escalation patients, hepatocellular carcinoma was present in roughly 19, melanoma in approximately 15, renal cell carcinoma in 9 and head and neck cancer in 9. Intravenous ivuxolimab was administered to patients every 2 weeks at six dose levels: 0.01, 0.1, 0.3, 1.5, 3 and 10 mg/kg. Peripheral TCRbeta sequencing aimed to test whether ivuxolimab altered TCR sequence diversity and caused clonal T-cell expansion. The paper describes the monotherapy dose-escalation part (N ≈ 50 patients) of the phase I trial of ivuxolimab. Patients were allowed to have had prior anti-PD-1, anti-PD-L1 or anti-CTLA-4 therapy, and approximately 41% of the dose-escalation patients had previously received checkpoint inhibitors. Three dose-escalation patients achieved partial responses, one with hepatocellular carcinoma and two with cutaneous melanoma. Study-wide conclusions, independent of this receptor: In the 0.1-3.0 mg/kg groups, partial responders were among the patients with the lowest normalized peripheral clonal expansion, particularly in CD8+ T cells. The antigen specificity of the clonally expanded peripheral T cells was not determined. At doses of 0.1 to 3.0 mg/kg, clonal expansion of both CD4+ and CD8+ T cells in blood was seen between baseline and week 6. Low levels of normalized T-cell clonal expansion were also seen in some patients who did not respond. After ivuxolimab, more expanded clones were found on average in CD8+ T cells than in CD4+ T cells.

Genomic DNA was isolated from the sorted cells so that the TCRbeta CDR3 region could be sequenced. The immunoSEQ Assay was used for sequencing of TCRbeta CDR3 regions. As stored in TCRdb, this immuneACCESS dataset retains in-frame rearrangements with V and J assigned. A fraction of the clones does not appear; measured against another copy, unresolved V genes explain less than half of the discrepancy, and the remainder lacks a known reason. This sample lists 77,000 or so clones; over 80% were detected once. The ten largest clones capture approximately 0.39% of the sample. CDR1 and CDR2 are drawn from the germline V gene: MDHEN, SYDVKM. The CDR3 goes from the cysteine to the phenylalanine over 10 residues. CDR3 DNA only is kept here, 30 bases in frame from base 1.

The sample in question was CD4+ or CD8+ T cells sorted from blood, obtained in a trial of the OX40 agonist ivuxolimab. The TCR sequence derives from an adult with an advanced solid tumor such as melanoma, head and neck, liver or kidney cancer. The chain couples TRBV28 to TRBJ2-1; 8 bases in the middle match TRBD1. DNA sequence: TGTGCCAGCACCCAGGGGGCCGGGGTCTTC. It specifies CASTQGAGVF.